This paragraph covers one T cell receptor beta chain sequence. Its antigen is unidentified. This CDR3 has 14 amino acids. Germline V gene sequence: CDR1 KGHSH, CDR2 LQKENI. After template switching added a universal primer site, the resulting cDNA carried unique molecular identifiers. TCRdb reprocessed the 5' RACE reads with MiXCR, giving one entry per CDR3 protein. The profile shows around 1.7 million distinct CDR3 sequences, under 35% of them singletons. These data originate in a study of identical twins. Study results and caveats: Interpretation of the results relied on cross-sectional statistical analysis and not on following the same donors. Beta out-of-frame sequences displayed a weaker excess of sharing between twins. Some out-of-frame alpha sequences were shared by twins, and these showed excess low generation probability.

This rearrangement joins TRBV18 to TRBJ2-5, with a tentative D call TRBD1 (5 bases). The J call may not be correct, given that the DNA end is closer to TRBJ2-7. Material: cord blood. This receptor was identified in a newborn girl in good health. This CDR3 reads CASSPPADRYEQYF. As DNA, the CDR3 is TGTGCCAGCTCACCACCGGCAGACAGATACGAGCAGTACTTC.